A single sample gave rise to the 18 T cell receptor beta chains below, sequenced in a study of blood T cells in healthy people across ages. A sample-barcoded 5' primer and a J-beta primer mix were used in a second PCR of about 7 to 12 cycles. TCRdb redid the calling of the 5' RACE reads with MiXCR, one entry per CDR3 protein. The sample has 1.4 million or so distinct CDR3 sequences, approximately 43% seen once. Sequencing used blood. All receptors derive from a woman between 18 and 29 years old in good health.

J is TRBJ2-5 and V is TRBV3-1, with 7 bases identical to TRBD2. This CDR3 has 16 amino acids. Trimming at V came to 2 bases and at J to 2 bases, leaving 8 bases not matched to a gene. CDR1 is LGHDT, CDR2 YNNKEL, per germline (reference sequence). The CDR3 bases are TGTGCCAGCAGCCAAAGGCTGGGGAGGGAGCAAGAGACCCAGTACTTC. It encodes CASSQRLGREQETQYF.

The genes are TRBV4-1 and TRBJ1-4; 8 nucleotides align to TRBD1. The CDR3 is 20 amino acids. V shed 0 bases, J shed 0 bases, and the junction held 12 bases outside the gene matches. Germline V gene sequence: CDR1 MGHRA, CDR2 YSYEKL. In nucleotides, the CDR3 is TGCGCCAGCAGCCAAGACACCCCGACAGGGGTGGACTCAACTAATGAAAAACTGTTTTTT. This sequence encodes CASSQDTPTGVDSTNEKLFF.

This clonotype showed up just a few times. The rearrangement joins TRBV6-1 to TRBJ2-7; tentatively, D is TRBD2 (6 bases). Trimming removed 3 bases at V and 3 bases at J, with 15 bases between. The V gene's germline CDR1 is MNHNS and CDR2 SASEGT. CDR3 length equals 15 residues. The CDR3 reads CASSEGWGVSYEQYF. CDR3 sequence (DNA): TGTGCCAGCAGTGAGGGGTGGGGGGTTAGCTACGAGCAGTACTTC.

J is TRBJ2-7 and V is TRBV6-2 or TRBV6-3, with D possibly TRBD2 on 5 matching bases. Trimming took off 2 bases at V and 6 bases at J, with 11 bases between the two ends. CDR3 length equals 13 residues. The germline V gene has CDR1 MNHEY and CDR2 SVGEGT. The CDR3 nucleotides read TGTGCCAGCAGTTACGAGGGTGGTTCCGAGCAGTACTTC. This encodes CASSYEGGSEQYF.

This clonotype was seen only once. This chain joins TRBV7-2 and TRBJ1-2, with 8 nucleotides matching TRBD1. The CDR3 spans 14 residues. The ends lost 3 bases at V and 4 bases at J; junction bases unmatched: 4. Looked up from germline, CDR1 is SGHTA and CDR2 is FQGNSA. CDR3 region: CASSLGQEVYGYTF. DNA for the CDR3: TGTGCCAGCAGCTTGGGACAGGAGGTCTATGGCTACACCTTC.

CDR3 sequence (DNA): TGCGCCAGCAGCCAAGAGCGCAGGGAAGGCGAAGGGGGGAATAGAGACGAGCAGTTCTTC. This sequence encodes CASSQERREGEGGNRDEQFF. V and J are TRBV4-3 and TRBJ2-1, with D tentatively TRBD1 or TRBD2 (6 bases each). The germline V gene has CDR1 LGHNA and CDR2 YSLEER. Between the trimmed V and J ends, which lost 0 bases and 10 bases, there was a span of 31 bases. The CDR3 is 20 residues long.

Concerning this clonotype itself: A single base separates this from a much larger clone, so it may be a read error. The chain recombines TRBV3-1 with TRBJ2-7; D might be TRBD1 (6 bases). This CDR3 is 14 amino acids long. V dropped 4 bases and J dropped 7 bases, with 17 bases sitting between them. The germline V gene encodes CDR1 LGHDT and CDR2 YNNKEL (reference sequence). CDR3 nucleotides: TGTGCCAGCAGCCTGCTAGGACAGTACAATGAGCAGTACTTC. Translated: CASSLLGQYNEQYF.

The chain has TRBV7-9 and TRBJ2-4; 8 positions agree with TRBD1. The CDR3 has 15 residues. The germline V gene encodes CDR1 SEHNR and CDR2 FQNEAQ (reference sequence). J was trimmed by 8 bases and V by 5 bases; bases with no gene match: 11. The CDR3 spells CASSILGQGVDIQYF. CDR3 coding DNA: TGTGCCAGCAGCATCCTCGGACAGGGCGTGGACATTCAGTACTTC.

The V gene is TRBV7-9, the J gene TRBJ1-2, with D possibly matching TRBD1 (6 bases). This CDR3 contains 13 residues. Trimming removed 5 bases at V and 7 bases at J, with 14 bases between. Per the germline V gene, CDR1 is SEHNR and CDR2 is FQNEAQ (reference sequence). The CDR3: CASSVGGIGGYTF. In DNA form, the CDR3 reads TGTGCCAGCAGCGTAGGGGGGATTGGTGGCTACACCTTC.

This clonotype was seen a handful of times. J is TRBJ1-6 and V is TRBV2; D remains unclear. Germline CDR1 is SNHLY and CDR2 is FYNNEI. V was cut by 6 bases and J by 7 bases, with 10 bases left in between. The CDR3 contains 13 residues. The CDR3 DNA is TGTGCCAGCAGGATCGACTGGAATTCACCCCTCCACTTT. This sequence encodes CASRIDWNSPLHF.

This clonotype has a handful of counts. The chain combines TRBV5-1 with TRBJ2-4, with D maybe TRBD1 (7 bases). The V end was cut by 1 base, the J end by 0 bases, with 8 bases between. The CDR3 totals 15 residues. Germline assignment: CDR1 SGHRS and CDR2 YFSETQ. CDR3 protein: CASSLQGGAKNIQYF. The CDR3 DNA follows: TGCGCCAGCAGCTTGCAGGGGGGAGCCAAAAACATTCAGTACTTC.

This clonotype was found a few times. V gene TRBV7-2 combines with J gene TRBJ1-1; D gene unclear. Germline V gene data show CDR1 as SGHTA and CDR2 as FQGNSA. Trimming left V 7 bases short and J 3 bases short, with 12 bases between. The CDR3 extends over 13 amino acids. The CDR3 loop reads CASNQNRYTEAFF. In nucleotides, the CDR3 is TGTGCCAGCAACCAGAACCGGTACACTGAAGCTTTCTTT.

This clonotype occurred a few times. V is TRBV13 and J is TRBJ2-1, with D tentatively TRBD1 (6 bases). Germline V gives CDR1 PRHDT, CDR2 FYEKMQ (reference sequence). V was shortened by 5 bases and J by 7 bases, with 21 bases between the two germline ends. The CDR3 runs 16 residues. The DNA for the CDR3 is TGTGCCAGCAGCATGACAGCGACAGGCCCCCAGAATGAGCAGTTCTTC. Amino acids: CASSMTATGPQNEQFF.

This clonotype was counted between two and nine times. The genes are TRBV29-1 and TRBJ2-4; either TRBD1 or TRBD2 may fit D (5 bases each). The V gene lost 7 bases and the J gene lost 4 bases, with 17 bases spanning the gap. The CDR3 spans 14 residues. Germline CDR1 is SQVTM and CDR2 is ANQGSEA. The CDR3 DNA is TGCAGCGCACTACCCGGGACGGGGAAAAACATTCAGTACTTC. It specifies CSALPGTGKNIQYF.

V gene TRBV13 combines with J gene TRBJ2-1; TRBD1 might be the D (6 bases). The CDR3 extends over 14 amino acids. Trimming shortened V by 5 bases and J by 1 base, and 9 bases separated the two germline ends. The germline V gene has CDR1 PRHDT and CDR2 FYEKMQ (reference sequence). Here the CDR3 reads CASSHRVSYNEQFF. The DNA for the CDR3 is TGTGCCAGCAGCCACAGGGTTTCCTACAATGAGCAGTTCTTC.

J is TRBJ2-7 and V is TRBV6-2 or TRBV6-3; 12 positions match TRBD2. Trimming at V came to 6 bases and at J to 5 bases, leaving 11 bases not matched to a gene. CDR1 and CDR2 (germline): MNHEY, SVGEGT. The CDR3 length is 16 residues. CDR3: CASRLDGLAGSDEQYF. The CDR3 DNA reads TGTGCCAGCAGACTGGACGGACTAGCGGGATCCGACGAGCAGTACTTC.

The CDR3 loop is CASRPGGWTDTQYF. The CDR3 nucleotides read TGTGCCAGCAGGCCTGGGGGTTGGACAGATACGCAGTATTTT. V is TRBV7-6 and J is TRBJ2-3; D might be TRBD1 or TRBD2, each matching 5 bases. The CDR3 has 14 amino acids. Germline V CDR1 and CDR2: SGHVS, FNYEAQ. The ends were cut back, 6 bases at V and 3 bases at J, with 13 bases in the middle.

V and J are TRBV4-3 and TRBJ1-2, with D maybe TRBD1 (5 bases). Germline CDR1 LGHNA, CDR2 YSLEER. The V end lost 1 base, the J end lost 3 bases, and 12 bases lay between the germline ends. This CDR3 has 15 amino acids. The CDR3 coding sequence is TGCGCCAGCAGCCAAGTCCCCAGGGCCGACTATGGCTACACCTTC. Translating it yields CASSQVPRADYGYTF.